This T cell receptor (beta chain) came from a study of blood T cells in healthy people across ages. Trimming stripped 9 bases from V and 1 base from J, with 14 bases between. This CDR3 is 14 amino acids long. From germline, CDR1 is SGHRS and CDR2 YFSETQ. General study results and limits: With unsorted PBMCs, a conclusive comparison of naive versus antigen-experienced cells was not possible. Older age went with lower TCR beta diversity per million T cells, in a roughly linear way.

Details on this clonotype: What it binds is unknown.

Primers used in a second PCR of about 7 to 11 cycles were a sample-barcoded 5' primer and a J-beta primer mix. A template-switch adaptor with 12 random nucleotides tagged each cDNA molecule. TCRdb processed the 5' RACE reads anew with MiXCR; each CDR3 protein has one entry. The sample yields approximately 810,000 distinct CDR3 sequences, 25% to 35% seen once. This receptor was taken from a woman at least 80 years old in good health. Source material: blood. This chain joins TRBV5-1 and TRBJ1-5, with D perhaps TRBD1 (6 bases). For the CDR3, the DNA is TGCGCCACCCAGGGGCAGGGCAGCAATCAGCCCCAGCATTTT. It codes for CATQGQGSNQPQHF.